This record covers a single T cell receptor beta chain. The entry originates in a study of blood T cell repertoires in COVID-19. As for the study in general: Whether acute or convalescent, the COVID-19 samples came from the United States, Italy and Spain.

With 0 bases clipped from V and 6 bases from J, the junction kept 4 bases outside the gene matches. This CDR3 comprises 16 residues. Germline V gives CDR1 SGHRS, CDR2 YFSETQ. Individuals drawn from around 25 US areas were roughly 18 to 100 years old. The assay was immunoSEQ multiplex PCR, and TCRdb's table has in-frame clones only and misses some. The data hold about 160,000 clones, with 82% observed a single time. The clonotype comes from a man aged 55 to 69 who had recovered from COVID-19. The V call is TRBV5-1, the J call TRBJ2-1; 12 bases match TRBD2. The sequenced material came from PBMCs or T cells enriched from blood (not recorded which). Here the CDR3 DNA reads TGCGCCAGCAGCTTGGCGCTAGCGGGGGGGCGCAATGAGCAGTTCTTC. Its protein is CASSLALAGGRNEQFF.